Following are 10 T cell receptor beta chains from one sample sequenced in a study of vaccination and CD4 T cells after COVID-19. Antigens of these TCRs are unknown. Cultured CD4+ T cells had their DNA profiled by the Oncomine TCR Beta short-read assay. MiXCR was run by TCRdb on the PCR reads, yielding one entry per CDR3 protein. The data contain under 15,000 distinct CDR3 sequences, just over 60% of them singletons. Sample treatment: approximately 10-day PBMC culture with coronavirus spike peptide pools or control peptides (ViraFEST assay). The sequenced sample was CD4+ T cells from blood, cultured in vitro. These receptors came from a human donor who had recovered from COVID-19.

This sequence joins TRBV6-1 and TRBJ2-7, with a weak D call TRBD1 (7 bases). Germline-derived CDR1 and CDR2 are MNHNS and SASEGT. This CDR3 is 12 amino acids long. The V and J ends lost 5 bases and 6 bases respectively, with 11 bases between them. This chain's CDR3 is CASSPRGVEQYF. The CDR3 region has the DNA TGTGCCAGCAGTCCCAGGGGGGTCGAGCAGTACTTC.

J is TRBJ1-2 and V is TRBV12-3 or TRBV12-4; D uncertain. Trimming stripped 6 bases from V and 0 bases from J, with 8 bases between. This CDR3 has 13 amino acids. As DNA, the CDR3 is TGTGCCAGCAGGGCAACAACTAACTATGGCTACACCTTC. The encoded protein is CASRATTNYGYTF.

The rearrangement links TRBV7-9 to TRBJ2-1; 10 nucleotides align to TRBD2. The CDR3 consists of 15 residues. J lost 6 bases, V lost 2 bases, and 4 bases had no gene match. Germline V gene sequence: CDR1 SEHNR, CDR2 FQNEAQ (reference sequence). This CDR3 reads CASSLLAGVINEQFF. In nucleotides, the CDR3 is TGTGCCAGCAGCTTACTAGCGGGAGTTATCAATGAGCAGTTCTTC.

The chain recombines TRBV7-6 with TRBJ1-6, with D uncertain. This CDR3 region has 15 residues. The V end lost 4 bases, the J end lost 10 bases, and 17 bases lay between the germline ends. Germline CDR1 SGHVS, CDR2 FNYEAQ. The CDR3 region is CASSSPEGGYSPLHF. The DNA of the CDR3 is TGTGCCAGCAGCTCCCCCGAAGGAGGGTACTCACCCCTCCACTTT.

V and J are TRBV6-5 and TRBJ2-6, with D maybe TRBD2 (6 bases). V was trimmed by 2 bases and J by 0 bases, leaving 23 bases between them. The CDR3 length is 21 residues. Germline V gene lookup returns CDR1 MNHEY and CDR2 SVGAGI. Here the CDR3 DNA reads TGTGCCAGCAGTTACGTGGGGGGTACCGCTCAAGGCTTCTCTGGGGCCAACGTCCTGACTTTC. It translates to CASSYVGGTAQGFSGANVLTF.

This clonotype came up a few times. The CDR3 region has the DNA TGCAGTGCTAGGGACGGGCTGACTAACTATGGCTACACCTTC. Its protein is CSARDGLTNYGYTF. The chain recombines TRBV20-1 with TRBJ1-2; unclear D gene. Deletions cut 3 bases from V and 0 bases from J, with 11 bases between. This CDR3 has 14 amino acids. CDR1 and CDR2 (germline): DFQATT, SNEGSKA (reference sequence).

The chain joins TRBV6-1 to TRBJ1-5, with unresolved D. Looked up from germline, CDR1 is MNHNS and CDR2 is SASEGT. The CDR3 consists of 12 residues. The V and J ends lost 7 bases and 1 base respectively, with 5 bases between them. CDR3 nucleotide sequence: TGTGCCAGCACCCTCAGCAATCAGCCCCAGCATTTT. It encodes CASTLSNQPQHF.

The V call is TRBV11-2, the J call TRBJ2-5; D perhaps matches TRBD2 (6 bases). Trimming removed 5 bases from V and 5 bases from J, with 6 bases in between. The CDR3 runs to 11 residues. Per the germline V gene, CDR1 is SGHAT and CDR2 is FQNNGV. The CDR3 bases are TGTGCCAGCAGCCTAGCGGAGACCCAGTACTTC. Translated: CASSLAETQYF.

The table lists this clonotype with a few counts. CDR3 protein: CATSRGGDLEAFF. The CDR3 DNA follows: TGTGCCACCAGCAGAGGGGGAGACCTTGAAGCTTTCTTT. This chain joins TRBV15 and TRBJ1-1; D is ambiguous. This CDR3 has 13 residues. Germline V gives CDR1 LNHNV, CDR2 YYDKDF (reference sequence). V was cut by 1 base and J by 7 bases, with 10 bases left in between.

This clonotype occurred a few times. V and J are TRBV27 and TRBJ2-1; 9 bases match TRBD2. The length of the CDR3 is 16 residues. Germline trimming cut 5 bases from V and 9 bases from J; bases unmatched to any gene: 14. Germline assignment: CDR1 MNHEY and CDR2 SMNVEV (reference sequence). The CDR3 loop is CASSPTGSGRWVEQFF. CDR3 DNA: TGTGCCAGCAGTCCCACGGGTAGCGGGAGATGGGTTGAGCAGTTCTTC.